This T cell receptor beta chain was identified during a study of blood T cell repertoires in COVID-19. About the study: Acute and convalescent COVID-19 specimens originated in the United States, Italy and Spain. The cDNA or gDNA used as material had been derived from T cells, B-cell-depleted T cells, or PBMCs.

Original analysis: Amplification from reference gene primers served as the basis for estimated nucleated cell counts. Sequenced by immunoSEQ multiplex PCR; TCRdb stores in-frame clones only, minus some. V and J calls and clone size are those listed in that table; D and trimming were worked out from the DNA. This sample yields 90,000 to 110,000 clones, of which approximately 78% are seen a single time; 15% belongs to the top ten. The length of the CDR3 is 15 residues. V gave up 5 bases and J gave up 5 bases; unmatched junction bases: 7. Germline V gene data show CDR1 as SGHTS and CDR2 as YDEGEE. The chain carries TRBV5-8 and TRBJ1-6; 7 nucleotides agree with TRBD1. This TCR was recovered from a woman of 80 years or more with acute or convalescent COVID-19. The sequenced material came from peripheral blood. CDR3 coding DNA: TGTGCCAGCAGAAAGGCAGGGGGGAATAATTCACCCCTCCACTTT. This gives the protein CASRKAGGNNSPLHF.